This paragraph reports one TCR beta chain. Antigen unknown. Use of 60 Vbeta and 13 Jbeta primers characterized the PCR. The table came from immunoSEQ multiplex PCR; TCRdb's copy has only in-frame clones and leaves some out. Of more than 85,000 clones in the sample, less than 70% were seen once. The ends lost 6 bases at V and 0 bases at J; junction bases unmatched: 13. Germline loops: CDR1 ENHRY, CDR2 SYGVKD. The CDR3 extends over 19 amino acids. This sample was taken from a study of cytomegalovirus exposure and HLA in healthy donors. Findings of the study overall: Sequencing likely caused a cluster of highly shared sequence variants. Presence/absence analyses rested on an assumption that sequencing depth was roughly uniform across donors. Follow-up analysis found HLA locus-dependent TCR association rates, highest for DRB1 and lowest for HLA-C.

The receptor's source is a female donor in good health and CMV-seronegative. The source material was PBMCs. This chain joins TRBV10-3 and TRBJ1-6, with 8 positions matching TRBD1. The DNA for the CDR3 is TGTGCCATCAGAGGCGGACAGGGAGAGGTGGGCTCCTATAATTCACCCCTCCACTTT. Its translation is CAIRGGQGEVGSYNSPLHF.